A selection of T cell receptor beta chains follows, all from one sample in a study of human T cells and chemical hapten exposure. TCRdb itself ran the RACE reads through MiXCR, one entry per CDR3 protein. The table records about 300,000 distinct CDR3 sequences, around 5% of them present only once. The sample in question was whole blood, obtained in connection with sensitization to the hapten diphenylcyclopropenone (DPC). These receptor sequences come from a woman younger than 30 with alopecia areata. Some clones in this sample may be carry-over from other donors' samples. CDR3s include the opening cysteine and the closing phenylalanine or tryptophan. A D gene is named only where the DNA matches it firmly. For some rows the clone size is stated as once, few or many, or as a class when expanded; others skip it.

many	TRBJ2-5	-	TRBV3-1	TGTGCCAGCAGCCAAGATGGGGGGGCGGACCAAGAGACCCAGTACTTC	CASSQDGGADQETQYF
few	TRBJ1-2	-	TRBV18	TGTGCCAGCTCACCAGCACAGGTTTCTGACTATGGCTACACCTTC	CASSPAQVSDYGYTF
few	TRBJ1-4	-	TRBV12-3/TRBV12-4	TGTGCCAGCAGCTACCGGGGCGATAATGAAAAACTGTTTTTT	CASSYRGDNEKLFF
-	TRBJ2-7	-	TRBV20-1	TGCAGTGCTAGGAGTTCTAGTTACGAGCAGTACTTC	CSARSSSYEQYF
many	TRBJ1-3	-	TRBV7-9	TGTGCCAGCAGCTTAGGAGGGCGGAGCTCTGGAAACACCATATATTTT	CASSLGGRSSGNTIYF
-	TRBJ1-2	TRBD1	TRBV7-3	TGTGCCAGCAGCTCTCGGACAGGGCATGGCTACACCTTC	CASSSRTGHGYTF
-	TRBJ2-3	-	TRBV5-4	TGTGCCAGCAGCCCGGACAAAAGCACAGATACGCAGTATTTT	CASSPDKSTDTQYF
many	TRBJ2-2	-	TRBV7-3	TGTGCCAGCAGCTTAGGGTCAGGGTACCCGAACACCGGGGAGCTGTTTTTT	CASSLGSGYPNTGELFF
-	TRBJ2-7	-	TRBV28	TGTGCCAGCAGTCCCGGACTCGCTAGCTCCTACGAGCAGTACTTC	CASSPGLASSYEQYF
few	TRBJ2-5	TRBD2	TRBV28	TGTGCCAGCAGTCCGGCCTTAGCGGGATTTGCCCAAGAGACCCAGTACTTC	CASSPALAGFAQETQYF
many	TRBJ1-6	-	TRBV18	TGTGCCAGCTCACAAGGACAGATTCCCCCCCTCCACTTT	CASSQGQIPPLHF
few	TRBJ2-7	-	TRBV7-9	TGTGCCAGCAGCCAGGGCGAGGTGCAGTACTTC	CASSQGEVQYF
few	TRBJ2-7	TRBD1	TRBV12-3/TRBV12-4	TGTGCCAGCAGTTTAGGACAGGGGGGTTACGAGCAGTACTTC	CASSLGQGGYEQYF
many	TRBJ2-7	-	TRBV29-1	TGCAGCGTTGTGGGGGGTAGGTCCTACGAGCAGTACTTC	CSVVGGRSYEQYF
many	TRBJ1-6	-	TRBV6-6	TGTGCCAGCAGTACACCCGATAAGTCTTTCGGCTCACCCCTCCACTTT	CASSTPDKSFGSPLHF
many	TRBJ1-6	-	TRBV5-6	TGTGCCAGCAGCTTTGGACGGCCGAATTCACCCCTCCACTTT	CASSFGRPNSPLHF
few	TRBJ1-2	-	TRBV5-1	TGCGCCAGCAGCTCTGAGGGGGTAGATGGCTACACCTTC	CASSSEGVDGYTF
many	TRBJ2-7	TRBD1	TRBV5-1	TGCGCCAGCAGCGTGGGACAGGGATCCTACGAGCAGTACTTC	CASSVGQGSYEQYF
-	TRBJ1-5	-	TRBV6-1	TGTGCCAGCAGTGAAGCGGGACGGACCAGTCGGCCCCAGCATTTT	CASSEAGRTSRPQHF
few	TRBJ1-1	-	TRBV10-3	TGTGCCATCAGTGAGAGCGGACAGATGAACACTGAAGCTTTCTTT	CAISESGQMNTEAFF
-	TRBJ2-7	-	TRBV2	TGTACCAGCAGTACGCAGGGGAGGGAAGCCGAGCAGTACTTC	CTSSTQGREAEQYF
few	TRBJ2-1	-	TRBV2	TGTGCCAGCAAAAAGAGGACAGCCAATGAGCAGTTCTTC	CASKKRTANEQFF
few	TRBJ1-3	TRBD1	TRBV3-1	TGTGCCAGCACCGGACAGGGAAGAAACACCATATATTTT	CASTGQGRNTIYF
many	TRBJ1-2	-	TRBV14	TGTGCCAGCAGCCCTCTGACAACCAACTATGGCTACACCTTC	CASSPLTTNYGYTF
few	TRBJ1-6	-	TRBV25-1	TGTGCCAGCAGTGGGCAGGCACTGCCCCTCCACTTT	CASSGQALPLHF
many	TRBJ1-1	TRBD1	TRBV29-1	TGCAGCGTTGAGTTGGGGACAGGGGGCACTGAAGCTTTCTTT	CSVELGTGGTEAFF
few	TRBJ2-5	-	TRBV7-9	TGTGCCAGCAGCCCGGGACATGGGGCAGAGACCCAGTACTTC	CASSPGHGAETQYF
few	TRBJ2-6	-	TRBV12-3/TRBV12-4	TGTGCCAGCAGCTCCGGGACCCACTTGTCTGGGGCCAACGTCCTGACTTTC	CASSSGTHLSGANVLTF
many	TRBJ1-5	-	TRBV6-5	TGTGCCAGCAGTTACGATAGCAGTATCAATCAGCCCCAGCATTTT	CASSYDSSINQPQHF
-	TRBJ1-6	TRBD1	TRBV20-1	TGCAGTGCGGAAGGACAGGATGATTCACCCCTCCACTTT	CSAEGQDDSPLHF
-	TRBJ2-7	TRBD1	TRBV9	TGTGCCAGCAGCGTAGGGGGACAGGGGTACGAGCAGTACTTC	CASSVGGQGYEQYF
many	TRBJ2-1	-	TRBV7-2	TGTGCCAGCAGCTTGGACCTCAATAGGGGGGGTGAGCAGTTCTTC	CASSLDLNRGGEQFF
few	TRBJ2-2	TRBD1	TRBV24-1	TGTGCCACCAGTCCGGACAGGGCCTCGAACACCGGGGAGCTGTTTTTT	CATSPDRASNTGELFF
-	TRBJ1-2	-	TRBV4-3	TGCGCCAGCAGCCAAGAAAGCGCTAACTATGGCTACACCTTC	CASSQESANYGYTF
many	TRBJ1-4	-	TRBV4-3	TGCGCCAGCAGCCAAGATGTGTCCGGAGTTAATGAAAAACTGTTTTTT	CASSQDVSGVNEKLFF
-	TRBJ1-5	-	TRBV6-2/TRBV6-3	TGTGCCAGCAGTTTCGACTCGGGGGCAGGTCAGCCCCAGCATTTT	CASSFDSGAGQPQHF
few	TRBJ2-3	-	TRBV7-3	TGTGCCAGCAGCCCCGGGGACACAGATACGCAGTATTTT	CASSPGDTDTQYF
-	TRBJ1-6	TRBD1	TRBV7-2	TGTGCCAGCAGCCCAACCTGGGACAGGGTTGCCCTCCACTTT	CASSPTWDRVALHF
few	TRBJ2-1	-	TRBV25-1	TGTGCCAGCAGTGAGTCCCCCTACAATGAGCAGTTCTTC	CASSESPYNEQFF
once	TRBJ2-3	-	TRBV12-3/TRBV12-4	TGTGCCAGCAGTTTAAACACAGATATGCAGTATTTT	CASSLNTDMQYF
many	TRBJ1-1	TRBD1	TRBV12-3/TRBV12-4	TGTGCCAGCAGTGGAAATACAGGGGGCAGGACTGAAGCTTTCTTT	CASSGNTGGRTEAFF
-	TRBJ2-3	TRBD2	TRBV20-1	TGCAGTGCTCAGCCCAGGCCAGCGGGGGGGCCGGGCACAGATACGCAGTATTTT	CSAQPRPAGGPGTDTQYF